This entry concerns a single TCR beta chain. This sample was included in a study of T cell responses to AZD1222 COVID-19 vaccine. The germline gives CDR1 MNHEY, CDR2 SVGAGI. Trimming at V came to 6 bases and at J to 7 bases, leaving 12 bases not matched to a gene. This CDR3 is 15 amino acids long. Sequenced by immunoSEQ multiplex PCR; TCRdb stores in-frame clones only, minus some. This sample carries roughly 140,000 clones, roughly 89% of them seen once, and the ten largest clones take 4% to 6%. The rearrangement links TRBV6-5 to TRBJ1-5; 7 nucleotides line up with TRBD1. Sequenced material: peripheral blood, taken on day 0 of AZD1222 vaccination. This sequence originates from an adult in good health. The CDR3 sequence is CASSLNGQGGQPQHF. The CDR3 bases are TGTGCCAGCAGCCTTAACGGGCAGGGGGGCCAGCCCCAGCATTTT.